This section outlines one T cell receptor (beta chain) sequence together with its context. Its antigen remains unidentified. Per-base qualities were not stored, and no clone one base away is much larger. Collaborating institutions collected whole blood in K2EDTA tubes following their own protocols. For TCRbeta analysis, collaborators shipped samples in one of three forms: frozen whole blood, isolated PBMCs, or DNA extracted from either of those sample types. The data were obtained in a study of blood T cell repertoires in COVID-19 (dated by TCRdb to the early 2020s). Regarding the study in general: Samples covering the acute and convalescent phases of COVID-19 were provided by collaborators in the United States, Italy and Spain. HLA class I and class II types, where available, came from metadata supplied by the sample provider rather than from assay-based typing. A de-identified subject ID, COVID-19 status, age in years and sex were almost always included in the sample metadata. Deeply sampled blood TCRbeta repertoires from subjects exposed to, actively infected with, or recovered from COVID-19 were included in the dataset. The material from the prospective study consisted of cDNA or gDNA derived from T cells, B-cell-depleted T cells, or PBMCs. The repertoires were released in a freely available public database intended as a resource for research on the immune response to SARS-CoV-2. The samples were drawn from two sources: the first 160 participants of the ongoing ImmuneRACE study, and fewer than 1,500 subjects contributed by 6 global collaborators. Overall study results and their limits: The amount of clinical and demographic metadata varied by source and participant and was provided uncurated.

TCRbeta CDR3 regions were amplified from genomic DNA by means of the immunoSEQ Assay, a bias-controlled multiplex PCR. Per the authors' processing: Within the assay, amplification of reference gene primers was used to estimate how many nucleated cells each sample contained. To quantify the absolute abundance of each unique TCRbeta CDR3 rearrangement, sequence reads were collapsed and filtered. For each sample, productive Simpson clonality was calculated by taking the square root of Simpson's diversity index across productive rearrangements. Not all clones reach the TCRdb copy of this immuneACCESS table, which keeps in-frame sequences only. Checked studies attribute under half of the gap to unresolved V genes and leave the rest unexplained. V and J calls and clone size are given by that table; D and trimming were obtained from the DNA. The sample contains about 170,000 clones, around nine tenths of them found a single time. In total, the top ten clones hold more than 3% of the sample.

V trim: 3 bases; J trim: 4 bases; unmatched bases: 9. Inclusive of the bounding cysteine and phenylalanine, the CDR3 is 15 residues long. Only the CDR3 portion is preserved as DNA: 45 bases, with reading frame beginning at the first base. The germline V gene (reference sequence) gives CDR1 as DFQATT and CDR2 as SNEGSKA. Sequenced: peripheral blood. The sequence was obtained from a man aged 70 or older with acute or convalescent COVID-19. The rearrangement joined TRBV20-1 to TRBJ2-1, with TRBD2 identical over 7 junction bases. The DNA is TGCAGTGCTAGTCTACGGGGGAGGGGATACAATGAGCAGTTCTTC. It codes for CSASLRGRGYNEQFF.